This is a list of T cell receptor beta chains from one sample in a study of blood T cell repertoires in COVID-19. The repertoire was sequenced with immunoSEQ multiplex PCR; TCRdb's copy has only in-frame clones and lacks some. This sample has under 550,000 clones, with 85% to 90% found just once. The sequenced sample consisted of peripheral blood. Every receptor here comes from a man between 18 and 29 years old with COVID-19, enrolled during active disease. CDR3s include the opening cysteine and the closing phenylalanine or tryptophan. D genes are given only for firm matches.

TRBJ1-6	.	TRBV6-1	TGTGCCAGCAGTGATACCAGGGGTCTAGACTCACCCCTCCACTTT	CASSDTRGLDSPLHF
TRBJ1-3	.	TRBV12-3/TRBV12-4	TGTGCCAGCACCCGGGTATCTGGAAACACCATATATTTT	CASTRVSGNTIYF
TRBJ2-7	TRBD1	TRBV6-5	TGTGCCAGCACCCACGGAGGACAGGGGGCCTACGAGCAGTACTTC	CASTHGGQGAYEQYF
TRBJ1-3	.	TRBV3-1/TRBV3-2	TGTGCCAGCAGCCTTCCGGGGACTGGAAACACCATATATTTT	CASSLPGTGNTIYF
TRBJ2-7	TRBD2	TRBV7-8	TGTGCCAGCAGCTCAACTAGCGGGGGGACCTACGAGCAGTACTTC	CASSSTSGGTYEQYF
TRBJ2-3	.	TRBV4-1	TGCGCCAGCAGCCAAGGAGCCGATCAGGGCCCGCAGTATTTT	CASSQGADQGPQYF
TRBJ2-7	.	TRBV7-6	TGTGCCAGCAGCTTAGGTATCCCCTACGAGCAGTACTTC	CASSLGIPYEQYF
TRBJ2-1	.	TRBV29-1	TGCAGCGTCGAGGCGACAGGCCTCGGGTATGAGCAGTTCTTC	CSVEATGLGYEQFF
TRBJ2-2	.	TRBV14	TGTGCCAGCAGCCAAGCTAGGTTTAACACCGGGGAGCTGTTTTTT	CASSQARFNTGELFF
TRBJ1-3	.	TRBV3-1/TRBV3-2	TGTGCCAGCAGCCGACAGGCCTCTGGAAACACCATATATTTT	CASSRQASGNTIYF
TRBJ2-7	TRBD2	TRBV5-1	TGCGCCAGCAGCTTGGATACTAGCGGGAGCGAGCAGTACTTC	CASSLDTSGSEQYF
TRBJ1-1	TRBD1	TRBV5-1	TGCGCCAGCAGCCACGGGACAGGAAGCACTGAAGCTTTCTTT	CASSHGTGSTEAFF
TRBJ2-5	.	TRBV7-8	TGTGCCAGCAGCTTAATGGGTGGGGGGAACCAAGAGACCCAGTACTTC	CASSLMGGGNQETQYF
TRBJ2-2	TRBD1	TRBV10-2	TGCGCCAGTAAGACAGGGGCAAACACCGGGGAGCTGTTTTTT	CASKTGANTGELFF